This TCR beta chain was captured in a study of control samples from healthy donors and cancer patients. Using immunoSEQ multiplex PCR, the repertoire was profiled, and TCRdb retains in-frame clones only, with some absent. The sample lists 110,000 or so clones, 80% to 90% occurring once. V was cut by 0 bases and J by 7 bases, with 15 bases left in between. Germline lookup yields CDR1 SQVTM and CDR2 ANQGSEA. The CDR3 spans 14 residues. The genes are TRBV29-1 and TRBJ1-2; the D gene is possibly TRBD1 (5 bases). The clonotype originates from a man younger than 40 in good health. Sequencing was performed on blood. The CDR3 protein is CSVEDLPRGAGYTF. CDR3 nucleotides: TGCAGCGTTGAAGACCTCCCAAGGGGAGCTGGCTACACCTTC.